The 21 T cell receptor beta chains in this list originate from one sample, sequenced in a study of technical replicates of blood from a handful of donors. Libraries were prepared by immunoSEQ multiplex PCR; TCRdb keeps only in-frame clonotypes and omits some of them. The sample lists almost 90,000 clones; approximately 95% were seen once. Sequencing was performed on T cells isolated from PBMCs. The source is a human donor in good health.

The rearrangement links TRBV4-2 to TRBJ1-1; 7 positions match TRBD1. The germline gives CDR1 LGHNA, CDR2 YNFKEQ. V lost 4 bases and J lost 0; bases outside the gene matches: 11. This CDR3 contains 17 residues. The CDR3: CASSLHRDSLLNTEAFF. The CDR3 bases are TGTGCCAGCAGCCTGCACCGGGACAGCCTCCTGAACACTGAAGCTTTCTTT.

This chain links TRBV5-1 with TRBJ2-7; 11 nucleotides match TRBD2. This CDR3 is built from 15 residues. Losses at the gene ends were 2 bases for V and 6 bases for J; bases not matched to a gene: 7. Germline-derived CDR1 and CDR2 are SGHRS and YFSETQ. The CDR3 here is CASSFLAGGIGEQYF. DNA of the CDR3: TGCGCCAGCAGCTTCCTAGCGGGAGGAATAGGCGAGCAGTACTTC. Filled out from reference TRBV5-1 and TRBJ2-7, the complete variable domain reads KAGVTQTPRYLIKTRGQQVTLSCSPISGHRSVSWYQQTPGQGLQFLFEYFSETQRNKGNFPGRFSGRQFSNSRSEMNVSTLELGDSALYLCASSFLAGGIGEQYFGPGTRLTVT.

The count of this clone is one. The V and J genes are TRBV30 and TRBJ1-1, with TRBD1 as a possible D gene (6 bases). V was pared by 3 bases and J by 1 base, with 6 bases between. CDR3 length: 12 residues. In germline, CDR1 is GTSNPN, CDR2 SVGIG (reference sequence). The CDR3 nucleotides read TGTGCCTGGAGAGGGGGGAACACTGAAGCTTTCTTT. This translates into CAWRGGNTEAFF. Variable domain in full (rest from reference TRBV30 and TRBJ1-1): SQTIHQWPATLVQPVGSPLSLECTVEGTSNPNLYWYRQAAGRGLQLLFYSVGIGQISSEVPQNLSASRPQDRQFILSSKKLLLSDSGFYLCAWRGGNTEAFFGQGTRLTVV.

The rearrangement uses TRBV29-1 and TRBJ2-4; D possibly corresponds to TRBD1 (6 bases). Germline CDR1 and CDR2: SQVTM and ANQGSEA. Trimming cost V 6 bases and J 3 bases, with 15 bases left between them. The CDR3 totals 14 residues. As DNA, the CDR3 is TGCAGCGTCCTCAGGGGAGTCGGCAAAAACATTCAGTACTTC. It yields the protein CSVLRGVGKNIQYF.

V gene TRBV4-3 combines with J gene TRBJ2-7, with D perhaps matching TRBD1 (6 bases). Germline V gene sequence: CDR1 LGHNA, CDR2 YSLEER. The CDR3 contains 16 residues. The V end lost 1 base, the J end lost 2 bases, and 15 bases lay between the germline ends. The CDR3 coding sequence is TGCGCCAGCAGCCAAGGGTGGGACACAAGTACCTACGAGCAGTACTTC. Amino acid sequence: CASSQGWDTSTYEQYF.

The CDR3 DNA reads TGTGCCATCAGTGAGTCGAAGGGCAGTCAGGGGGCAAAAGGGGCCAACGTCCTGACTTTC. Translating gives CAISESKGSQGAKGANVLTF. J is TRBJ2-6 and V is TRBV10-3; 8 bases align to TRBD1. Per germline, CDR1 ENHRY and CDR2 SYGVKD. V dropped 0 bases and J dropped 4; count of bases not matched to a gene: 14. This CDR3 has 20 residues.

V is TRBV9 and J is TRBJ2-2, with 8 nucleotides matching TRBD1. The CDR3 length is 15 residues. Losses at the gene ends were 2 bases for V and 6 bases for J; bases not matched to a gene: 6. The germline V gene has CDR1 SGDLS and CDR2 YYNGEE. The CDR3 bases are TGTGCCAGCAGCGTCGGGACAGGTCGTTCCGGGGAGCTGTTTTTT. Its protein product is CASSVGTGRSGELFF.

This clone has only one observation. The CDR3 nucleotides are TGTGCCAGTAGTATAGTTTTTAGAGCAGGCGGGGAGCTGTTTTTT. As protein: CASSIVFRAGGELFF. The chain combines TRBV19 with TRBJ2-2; D ambiguous. Germline V lookup: CDR1 LNHDA, CDR2 SQIVND (reference sequence). Trimming removed 1 base at V and 7 bases at J, with 13 bases between. The CDR3 has 15 amino acids. The whole variable domain, remainder taken from reference TRBV19 and TRBJ2-2, is DGGITQSPKYLFRKEGQNVTLSCEQNLNHDAMYWYRQDPGQGLRLIYYSQIVNDFQKGDIAEGYSVSREKKESFPLTVTSAQKNPTAFYLCASSIVFRAGGELFFGEGSRLTVL.

The CDR3 nucleotides are TGCGCCAGCAGCCAAGTTTGGGGCGACAGGGCCAACACTGAAGCTTTCTTT. This codes for CASSQVWGDRANTEAFF. The gene calls are TRBV4-3 and TRBJ1-1; 7 bases map to TRBD1. The ends lost 1 base at V and 2 bases at J; junction bases unmatched: 10. The CDR3 totals 17 residues. Germline CDR1 and CDR2: LGHNA and YSLEER.

This clone has just one count. The chain has TRBV7-9 and TRBJ2-2; D is uncertain. V was trimmed by 3 bases and J by 4 bases, leaving 6 bases between them. The CDR3 consists of 13 residues. The germline CDR1 and CDR2 sequences are SEHNR and FQNEAQ (reference sequence). CDR3 loop: CASSFSGTGELFF. CDR3 in DNA: TGTGCCAGCAGCTTTTCCGGCACCGGGGAGCTGTTTTTT.

This rearrangement joins TRBV7-8 to TRBJ1-2; D unresolved. The CDR3 contains 14 residues. Germline V gene lookup returns CDR1 SGHVS and CDR2 FQNEAQ. V was clipped by 4 bases and J by 8 bases, with 17 bases between them. The CDR3 DNA is TGTGCCAGCAGCTCTACCCAAGGAGTGGAGGGCTACACCTTC. Translation: CASSSTQGVEGYTF.

This sequence joins TRBV2 and TRBJ2-3; TRBD2 aligns across 11 bases. The CDR3 totals 18 residues. V trimming: 6 bases; J trimming: 0 bases; junction bases outside the gene matches: 11. Germline assignment: CDR1 SNHLY and CDR2 FYNNEI. The DNA of the CDR3 is TGTGCCAGCAGGGTACCGGGACTAGCGGAAACTAGCACAGATACGCAGTATTTT. Translating it yields CASRVPGLAETSTDTQYF.

The chain uses TRBV6-5 and TRBJ1-3; D not certain. CDR3 length: 13 residues. Germline CDR1 and CDR2: MNHEY and SVGAGI. Deletions cut 8 bases from V and 0 bases from J, with 8 bases between. CDR3 sequence (DNA): TGTGCCAGCCAAAAGAGCTCTGGAAACACCATATATTTT. Translation gives CASQKSSGNTIYF.

This clone was seen more than once but under ten times. The CDR3 protein is CASSLRQALNTEAFF. CDR3 bases: TGTGCCAGCAGTTTGAGACAGGCATTGAACACTGAAGCTTTCTTT. V is TRBV27 and J is TRBJ1-1; a weak D match, TRBD1 (6 bases). The V and J ends lost 3 bases and 0 bases respectively, with 11 bases between them. Germline lookup yields CDR1 MNHEY and CDR2 SMNVEV (reference sequence). CDR3 length: 15 amino acids.

This chain connects TRBV19 to TRBJ2-2, with 10 bases identical to TRBD2. V shed 4 bases and J 0 bases; nucleotides not matched to a gene: 8. Germline CDR1 is LNHDA and CDR2 is SQIVND (reference sequence). This CDR3 contains 18 residues. The CDR3 DNA is TGTGCCAGTAGTAGGGAAGCGGGAGGGCTATCGAACACCGGGGAGCTGTTTTTT. Translation gives CASSREAGGLSNTGELFF.

The chain uses TRBV7-3 and TRBJ2-1; D is undetermined. The CDR3 loop spans 12 amino acids. Germline V CDR1 and CDR2: SGHTA, FQGTGA. V was pared by 1 base and J by 7 bases, with 5 bases between. This CDR3 reads CASSLMSNEQFF. DNA of the CDR3: TGTGCCAGCAGCTTAATGAGTAATGAGCAGTTCTTC.

This clone came up a few times. The rearrangement uses TRBV27 and TRBJ1-5, with D unresolved. Deletions cut 6 bases from V and 4 bases from J, with 10 bases between. Germline assignment: CDR1 MNHEY and CDR2 SMNVEV (reference sequence). The CDR3 has 13 residues. The CDR3 sequence is CASSPEINQPQHF. Written as DNA, the CDR3 is TGTGCCAGCAGCCCTGAGATTAATCAGCCCCAGCATTTT.

The gene calls are TRBV5-5 and TRBJ2-7; D unresolved. This CDR3 spans 14 amino acids. V lost 4 bases and J lost 2, with 13 bases in between. Germline CDR1 is SGHKS and CDR2 is YYEKEE (reference sequence). Here the CDR3 reads CASSIYDIAYEQYF. The CDR3 DNA reads TGTGCCAGCAGCATCTATGACATCGCCTACGAGCAGTACTTC.

The chain combines TRBV10-3 with TRBJ2-7; 9 nucleotides align to TRBD1. Germline V gives CDR1 ENHRY, CDR2 SYGVKD. The CDR3 runs to 14 residues. The V gene end was trimmed by 6 bases and the J gene end by 4 bases; junction bases not matched to a gene: 7. The DNA of the CDR3 is TGTGCCATCAGCGAAGGGACAGGGAAATACGAGCAGTACTTC. The encoded protein is CAISEGTGKYEQYF.

This chain joins TRBV4-2 and TRBJ1-1; D remains unclear. This CDR3 has 15 amino acids. Between the trimmed V and J ends, which lost 1 base and 3 bases, there was a span of 12 bases. The germline V gene encodes CDR1 LGHNA and CDR2 YNFKEQ. CDR3: CASSQVAGLHTEAFF. CDR3 sequence (DNA): TGTGCCAGCAGCCAAGTCGCAGGCCTTCACACTGAAGCTTTCTTT.

The chain carries TRBV6-5 and TRBJ2-7, with a weak D call TRBD1 (5 bases). Looked up from germline, CDR1 is MNHEY and CDR2 is SVGAGI. The germline V and J ends were trimmed by 0 bases and 1 base, with 13 bases remaining between them. The CDR3 length is 16 residues. The CDR3: CASSYSSDSLSYEQYF. The CDR3 DNA reads as TGTGCCAGCAGTTACTCGAGTGACAGCCTATCCTACGAGCAGTACTTC.